This T cell receptor beta chain was recovered during a study of T cell responses to AZD1222 COVID-19 vaccine. This table comes from immunoSEQ multiplex PCR, and its TCRdb copy is limited to in-frame clones, with some not included. The sample includes approximately 100,000 clones, roughly 90% of them seen just once. Study-wide results and limits: Donors were mostly white British, more females; clonal diversity possibly underestimated.

Comments on this clone: Its antigen is undetermined.

The specimen was peripheral blood, collected on day 0 of AZD1222 vaccination. This receptor was taken from an adult in good health.

The CDR3 loop reads CASSPWVGNTDTQYF. As DNA, the CDR3 is TGTGCCAGCAGCCCGTGGGTGGGGAACACAGATACGCAGTATTTT. This rearrangement joins TRBV7-9 to TRBJ2-3; D ambiguous. Germline values: CDR1 SEHNR, CDR2 FQNEAQ (reference sequence). The CDR3 sequence is 15 residues long. Trimming removed 5 bases at V and 2 bases at J, with 14 bases between. The full variable domain, completed using reference TRBV7-9 and TRBJ2-3, is DTGVSQNPRHKITKRGQNVTFRCDPISEHNRLYWYRQTLGQGPEFLTYFQNEAQLEKSRLLSDRFSAERPKGSFSTLEIQRTEQGDSAMYLCASSPWVGNTDTQYFGPGTRLTVL.